This T cell receptor beta chain was captured in a study of T cell responses to AZD1222 COVID-19 vaccine. General study points: Repertoires were obtained only post-peak T cell response. The donors showed a predominance of white British ancestry and of females, with possible underestimation of clonal diversity.

Points on this clone: The antigen is not known.

Data came from immunoSEQ multiplex PCR; TCRdb stores just in-frame clones and leaves some out. Of 120,000 to 150,000 clones detected, approximately 89% appear once; the ten largest clones hold 5.2%. V lost 2 bases, J lost 4 bases, and 3 bases lay in between. The CDR3 contains 13 residues. The germline CDR1 and CDR2 sequences are KGHSY and FQNENV. The V gene is TRBV16, the J gene TRBJ1-6; no clear D. Sequenced here: peripheral blood, sampled on day 0 of AZD1222 vaccination. The clonotype originates from an adult in good health. CDR3 loop: CASSQEYNSPLHF. DNA for the CDR3: TGTGCCAGCAGCCAAGAGTATAATTCACCCCTCCACTTT.